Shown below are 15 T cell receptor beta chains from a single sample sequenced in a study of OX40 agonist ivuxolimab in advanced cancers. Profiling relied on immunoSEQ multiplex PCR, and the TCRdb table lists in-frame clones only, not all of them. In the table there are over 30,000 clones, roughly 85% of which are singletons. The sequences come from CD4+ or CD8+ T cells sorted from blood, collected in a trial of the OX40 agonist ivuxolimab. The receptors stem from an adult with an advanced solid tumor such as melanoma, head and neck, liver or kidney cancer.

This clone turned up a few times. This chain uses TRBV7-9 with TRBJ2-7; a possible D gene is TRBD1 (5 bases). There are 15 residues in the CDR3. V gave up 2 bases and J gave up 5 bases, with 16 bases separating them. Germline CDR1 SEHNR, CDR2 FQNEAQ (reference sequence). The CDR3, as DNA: TGTGCCAGCAGCTTATCCCAGGGTATGATAGACGAGCAGTACTTC. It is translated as CASSLSQGMIDEQYF.

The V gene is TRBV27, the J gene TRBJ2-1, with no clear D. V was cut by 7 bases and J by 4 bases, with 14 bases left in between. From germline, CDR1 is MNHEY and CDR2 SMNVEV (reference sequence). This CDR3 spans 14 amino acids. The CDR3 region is CASTQPPLYNEQFF. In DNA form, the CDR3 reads TGTGCCAGCACCCAGCCCCCGCTTTACAATGAGCAGTTCTTC.

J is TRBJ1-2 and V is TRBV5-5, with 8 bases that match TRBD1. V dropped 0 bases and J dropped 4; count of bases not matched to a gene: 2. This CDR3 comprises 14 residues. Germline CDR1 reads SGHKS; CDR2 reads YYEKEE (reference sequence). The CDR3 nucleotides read TGTGCCAGCAGCTTGGCAGGGGGCGTCTATGGCTACACCTTC. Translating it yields CASSLAGGVYGYTF.

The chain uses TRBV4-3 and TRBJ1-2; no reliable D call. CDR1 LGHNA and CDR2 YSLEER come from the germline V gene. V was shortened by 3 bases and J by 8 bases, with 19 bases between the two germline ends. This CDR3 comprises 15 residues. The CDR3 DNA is TGCGCCAGCAGCCAGACGAAGACAAATACTTGGGGCTACACCTTC. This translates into CASSQTKTNTWGYTF.

CDR3 in amino acids: CSVRTSGTDTQYF. CDR3 coding DNA: TGCAGCGTTAGGACTAGCGGCACAGATACGCAGTATTTT. V and J are TRBV29-1 and TRBJ2-3, with 9 bases lining up with TRBD2. The CDR3 sequence is 13 residues long. Germline loops: CDR1 SQVTM, CDR2 ANQGSEA. With 5 bases clipped from V and 1 base from J, the junction kept 1 base outside the gene matches.

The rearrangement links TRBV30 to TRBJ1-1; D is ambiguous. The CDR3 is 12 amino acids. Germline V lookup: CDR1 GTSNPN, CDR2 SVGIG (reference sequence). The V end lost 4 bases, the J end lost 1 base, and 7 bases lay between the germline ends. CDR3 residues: CAWTHANTEAFF. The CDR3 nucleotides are TGTGCCTGGACTCATGCGAACACTGAAGCTTTCTTT.

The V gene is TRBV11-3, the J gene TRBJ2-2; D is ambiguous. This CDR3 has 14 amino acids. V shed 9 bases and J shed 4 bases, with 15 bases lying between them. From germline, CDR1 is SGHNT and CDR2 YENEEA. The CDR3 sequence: CASSRVSGTGELFF. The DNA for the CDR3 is TGTGCCAGTTCCCGGGTGTCGGGCACCGGGGAGCTGTTTTTT.

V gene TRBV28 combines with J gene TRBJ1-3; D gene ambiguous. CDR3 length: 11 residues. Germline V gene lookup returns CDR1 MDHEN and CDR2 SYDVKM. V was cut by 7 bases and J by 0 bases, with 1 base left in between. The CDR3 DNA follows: TGTGCCAGCAACTCTGGAAACACCATATATTTT. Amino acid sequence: CASNSGNTIYF.

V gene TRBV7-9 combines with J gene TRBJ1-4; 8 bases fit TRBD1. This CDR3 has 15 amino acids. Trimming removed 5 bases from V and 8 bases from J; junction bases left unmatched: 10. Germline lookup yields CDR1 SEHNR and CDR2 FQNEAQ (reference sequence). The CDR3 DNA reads TGTGCCAGCAGCCCAAGAGACAGGGGAAAGGAAAAACTGTTTTTT. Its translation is CASSPRDRGKEKLFF.

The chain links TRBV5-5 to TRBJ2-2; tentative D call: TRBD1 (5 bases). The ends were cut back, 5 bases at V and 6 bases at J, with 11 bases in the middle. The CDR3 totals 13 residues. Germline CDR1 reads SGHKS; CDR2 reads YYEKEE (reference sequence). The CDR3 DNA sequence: TGTGCCAGCAGATCAGCAGGGTCCGGGGAGCTGTTTTTT. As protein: CASRSAGSGELFF.

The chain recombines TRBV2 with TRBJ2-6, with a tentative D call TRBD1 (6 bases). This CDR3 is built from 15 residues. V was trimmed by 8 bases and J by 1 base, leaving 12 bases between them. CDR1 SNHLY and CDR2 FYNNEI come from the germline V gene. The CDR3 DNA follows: TGTGCCAGCCGGCCAGGGGTTTCTGGGGCCAACGTCCTGACTTTC. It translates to CASRPGVSGANVLTF.

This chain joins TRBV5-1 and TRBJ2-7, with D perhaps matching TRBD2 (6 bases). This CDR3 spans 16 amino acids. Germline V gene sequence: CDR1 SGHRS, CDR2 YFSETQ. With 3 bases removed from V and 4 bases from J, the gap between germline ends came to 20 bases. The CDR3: CASSSRDSSKEYEQYF. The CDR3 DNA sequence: TGCGCCAGCAGCTCCCGGGACTCTAGCAAAGAATACGAGCAGTACTTC.

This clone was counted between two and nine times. The CDR3, as DNA: TGTGCCAGTTGTCCTCAGGGGGAAGGACCCCAGCATTTT. Translating gives CASCPQGEGPQHF. The chain combines TRBV6-5 with TRBJ1-5; 7 bases are shared with TRBD1. The CDR3 consists of 13 residues. V trimming: 9 bases; J trimming: 10 bases; junction bases outside the gene matches: 12. Per germline, CDR1 MNHEY and CDR2 SVGAGI.

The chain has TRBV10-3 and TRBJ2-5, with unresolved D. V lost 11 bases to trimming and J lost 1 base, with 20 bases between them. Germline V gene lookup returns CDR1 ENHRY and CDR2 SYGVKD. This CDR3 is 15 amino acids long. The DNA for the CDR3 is TGTGCCTCTCGCAGGTCTCCTGGCGGCCAAGAGACCCAGTACTTC. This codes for CASRRSPGGQETQYF.

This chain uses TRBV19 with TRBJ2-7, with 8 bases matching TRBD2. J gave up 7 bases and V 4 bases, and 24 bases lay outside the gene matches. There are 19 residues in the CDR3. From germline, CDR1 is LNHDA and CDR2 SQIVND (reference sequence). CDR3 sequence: CASSTRRATGGPLTGEQYF. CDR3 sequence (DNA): TGTGCCAGTAGTACTCGCCGGGCAACGGGAGGGCCCCTTACGGGGGAGCAGTACTTC.